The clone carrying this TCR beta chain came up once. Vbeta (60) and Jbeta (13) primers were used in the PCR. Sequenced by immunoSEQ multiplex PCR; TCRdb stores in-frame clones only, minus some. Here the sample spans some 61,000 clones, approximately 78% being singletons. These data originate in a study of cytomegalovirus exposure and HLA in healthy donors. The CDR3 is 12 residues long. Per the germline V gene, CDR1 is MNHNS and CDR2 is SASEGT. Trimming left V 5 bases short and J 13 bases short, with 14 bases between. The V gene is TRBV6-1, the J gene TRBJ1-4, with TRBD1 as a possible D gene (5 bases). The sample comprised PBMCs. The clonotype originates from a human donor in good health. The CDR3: CASSPEGTRLFF. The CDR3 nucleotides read TGTGCCAGCAGTCCAGAAGGGACTAGACTGTTTTTT.